This T cell receptor beta chain was obtained from a study of vaccination and CD4 T cells after COVID-19. Described treatment: roughly 10-day PBMC culture with coronavirus spike peptide pools or control peptides (ViraFEST assay). This CDR3 region has 15 residues. Turning to this clonotype: No antigen is known for it.

Sequenced with the Oncomine TCR Beta short-read assay was DNA taken from cultured CD4+ T cells. TCRdb recomputed calls from the PCR reads with MiXCR, one row per CDR3 protein. The sample shows 10,000 to 13,000 distinct CDR3 sequences, roughly 40% of them seen only once. The rearrangement uses TRBV21-1 and TRBJ2-1; the table names TRBD2, a call not compared with the DNA. TRBV21-1 is annotated as a pseudogene. This TCR was recovered from a human donor who had recovered from COVID-19. Specimen: CD4+ T cells from blood, cultured in vitro, collected after SARS-CoV-2 vaccination. CDR3 DNA: TGTGCCAGCAGCGCGACGACTAGCGGTTACAATGAGCAGTTCTTC. Amino acid sequence: CASSATTSGYNEQFF.